Described below is a single TCR beta chain sequence and its context. The data derive from a study of blood T cell repertoires in COVID-19. The overall study: Acute and convalescent COVID-19 specimens originated in the United States, Italy and Spain. From T cells, B-cell-depleted T cells, or PBMCs came the material, which was cDNA or gDNA.

From germline, CDR1 is LGHNA and CDR2 YSLEER. Trimming took 0 bases from V and 9 from J, leaving 9 bases between them. The CDR3 loop spans 14 amino acids. Participant-given clinical history determined each cohort assignment. Shortly before study entry, within 2 weeks, exposed participants had met a COVID-19 case. Measured with immunoSEQ multiplex PCR; TCRdb has only the in-frame clones, and not every one. The sample shows 400,000 to 500,000 clones, about 88% of them seen only once. The receptor's source is a woman between 18 and 29 years old who had been exposed to COVID-19. The sequencing sample was made of PBMCs or T cells enriched from blood (not recorded which). The gene calls are TRBV4-3 and TRBJ1-6; D remains unclear. CDR3 sequence (DNA): TGCGCCAGCAGCCAAGATAGCCCGAGTTCACCCCTCCACTTT. This encodes CASSQDSPSSPLHF.